What follows describes a single T cell receptor (beta chain). Its antigen is still unknown. Base qualities are missing; no much larger clone stands one base away. This sample also contains other DNA sequences that code for the same CDR3. Inclusive of the bounding cysteine and phenylalanine, the CDR3 is 13 residues long. CDR3 DNA is the only sequence kept; it has 39 bases, read in frame from the first base. CDR1 and CDR2 are read off the germline V gene (reference sequence) as SGHNT and YYREEE. The junction shows trimming of 0 bases on V and 4 bases on J, plus 8 bases between the germline ends. Repertoires were sampled repeatedly over the course of chemoradiotherapy, so clonal expansion could be followed in the tumor microenvironment. The data were taken from a study of chemoradiotherapy in HPV16-positive cancers (dated by TCRdb to between 2021 and 2023). For the wider study: Functional T-cell assays on cells from two HPV16-positive patients defined candidate HPV-specific T-cell clones and common TCR motifs. The study asked whether T-cell immunity against the HPV oncoproteins E6 and E7 changes during chemoradiotherapy and whether it affects survival. TCR repertoires from some 90 patients with HPV-related cancers were then used to track the candidate HPV-specific TCRs and motifs.

The library was generated by the immunoSEQ multiplex PCR assay. TCRdb's version of the immuneACCESS table is confined to in-frame rearrangements and falls short of the full clone set. An unresolved V gene accounts for under half of the shortfall where checked; the remainder is of unknown origin. Present in this sample are 25,000 to 40,000 clones, around 86% of which were seen just once. The ten largest account for 2.1% of the sample. Results and caveats for the whole study, not just this receptor: Expansion of candidate HPV-specific clones and E7-related TCR motifs was observed in the tumor microenvironment during treatment, whereas no such expansion was observed for non-HPV-specific T cells. The functional definition of HPV-specific T cells was derived from only two HPV16-positive patients, and the survival association was reported for HPV16-positive patients. Improved recurrence-free survival in HPV16-positive patients was associated with expansion of HPV-responsive T cells during chemoradiotherapy.

The material sequenced was blood, taken from a patient who underwent chemoradiotherapy. The receptor was isolated from a human donor with HPV-associated anogenital cancer. The rearranged chain carries TRBV5-4 and TRBJ2-7; the D gene lacks a confident call. The sequence in DNA is TGTGCCAGCAGCTTGGGGGGTACGTACGAGCAGTACTTC. This yields the protein CASSLGGTYEQYF.